This T cell receptor beta chain stems from a study of cytomegalovirus exposure and HLA in healthy donors. Across the study: In a later analysis, it was reported that the roughly 130 validation repertoires had been produced on the same platform as the 700 or so repertoires belonging to the first cohort.

The donors formed part of the roughly 120-subject validation cohort, distinct from the 666-subject first cohort. The method was immunoSEQ multiplex PCR; TCRdb's version includes in-frame clones alone and lacks a portion of them. This sample has 100,000 to 120,000 clones, with around 87% found just once. The sequence came from a woman aged 25 to 39 in good health and CMV-seropositive. Sequencing used PBMCs.

The CDR3 bases are TGTGCCACCAGCAGATCCCCCACGGGGACAGATACGCAGTATTTT. This codes for CATSRSPTGTDTQYF. The chain is built from TRBV15 and TRBJ2-3; D may be TRBD2 (5 bases). The germline CDR1 and CDR2 sequences are LNHNV and YYDKDF (reference sequence). Trimming pared 2 bases from V and 3 bases from J, leaving 12 bases between. CDR3 length equals 15 residues.